This T cell receptor beta chain was recorded in a study of blood T cell repertoires in COVID-19. This clone appeared once. Some clones are missing from TCRdb's copy, which holds only in-frame ones; the method was immunoSEQ multiplex PCR. This repertoire shows 200,000 to 300,000 clones, about nine tenths found once; its top ten account for roughly 9.8%. The V gene's germline CDR1 is SGHRS and CDR2 YFSETQ. CDR3 length equals 18 residues. V shed 3 bases, J shed 4 bases, and the junction held 7 bases outside the gene matches. The chain carries TRBV5-1 and TRBJ2-1, with 16 bases that match TRBD2. This sequence was found in a middle-aged man who had recovered from COVID-19. The sample taken for sequencing was peripheral blood. The CDR3 region is CASSSGTSGGAAYNEQFF. The CDR3 DNA reads as TGCGCCAGCAGCTCTGGGACTAGCGGGGGGGCAGCGTACAATGAGCAGTTCTTC.